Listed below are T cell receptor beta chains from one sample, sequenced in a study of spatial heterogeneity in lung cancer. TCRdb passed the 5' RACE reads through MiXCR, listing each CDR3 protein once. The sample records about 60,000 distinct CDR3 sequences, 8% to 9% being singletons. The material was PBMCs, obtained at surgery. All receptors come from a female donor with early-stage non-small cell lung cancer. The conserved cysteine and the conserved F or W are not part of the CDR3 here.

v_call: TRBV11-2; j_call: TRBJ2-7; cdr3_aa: ASSLRTLALAGGRKPEQY
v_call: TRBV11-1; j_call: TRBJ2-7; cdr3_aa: ASSLAPSYEQY
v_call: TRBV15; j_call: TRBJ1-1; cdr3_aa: ATRRTVNTEAF
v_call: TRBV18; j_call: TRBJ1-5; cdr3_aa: ASSPGDRGADQPQH
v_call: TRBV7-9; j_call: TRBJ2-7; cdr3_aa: AGTGTVSSYEQY
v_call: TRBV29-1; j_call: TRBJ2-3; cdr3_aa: SVERQGSTDTQY
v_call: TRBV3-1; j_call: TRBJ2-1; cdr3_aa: ASSPSGQGSYNEQF
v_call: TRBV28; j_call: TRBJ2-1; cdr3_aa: ASTITSGRADNEQF
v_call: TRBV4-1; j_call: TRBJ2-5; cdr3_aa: ASSQGGKGETQY
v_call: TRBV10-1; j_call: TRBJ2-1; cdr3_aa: ASSEGAGGKQF
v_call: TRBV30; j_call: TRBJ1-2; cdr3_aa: AWDRDRDGYT
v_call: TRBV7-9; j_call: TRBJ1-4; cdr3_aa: ASSLQDNEKLF
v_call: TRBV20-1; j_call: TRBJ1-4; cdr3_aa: SARDREKLF
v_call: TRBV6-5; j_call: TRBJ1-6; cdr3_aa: ASSLRLVGQGKSPLH
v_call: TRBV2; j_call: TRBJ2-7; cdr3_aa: ASGPTYEQY
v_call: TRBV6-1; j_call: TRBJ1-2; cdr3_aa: ASYRPNYGYT
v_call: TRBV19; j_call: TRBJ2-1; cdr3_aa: ASSIEGTGAYNEQF
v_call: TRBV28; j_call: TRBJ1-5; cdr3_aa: ASRGGQRGQPQH
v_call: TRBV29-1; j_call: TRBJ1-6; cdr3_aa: SVGLEGAGNSPLH
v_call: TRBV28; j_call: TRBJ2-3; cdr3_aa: ASSLLTSGADTQY
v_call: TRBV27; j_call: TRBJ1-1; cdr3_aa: ASSSMDTEAF
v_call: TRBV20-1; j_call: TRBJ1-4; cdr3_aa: SAPDSQSVQVF
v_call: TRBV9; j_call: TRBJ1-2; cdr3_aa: ASSVGPTYGYT
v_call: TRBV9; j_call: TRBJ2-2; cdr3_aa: ASSPQNTGELF
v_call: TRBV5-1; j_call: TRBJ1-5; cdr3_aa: ASSPSPGTGFGNQPQH
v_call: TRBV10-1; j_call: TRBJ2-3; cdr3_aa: ASSDGADTQY
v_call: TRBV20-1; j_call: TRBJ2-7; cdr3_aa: SAHPGLAGDEQY
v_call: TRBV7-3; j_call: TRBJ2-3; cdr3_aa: ASSEPGTSGSWDTQY
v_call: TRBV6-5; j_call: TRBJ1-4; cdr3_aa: ASRDGGEEKLF
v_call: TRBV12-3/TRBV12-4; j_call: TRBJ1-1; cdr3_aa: ASSSGVPEAF
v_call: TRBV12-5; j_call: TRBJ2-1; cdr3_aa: ASGPLGTISYNEQF
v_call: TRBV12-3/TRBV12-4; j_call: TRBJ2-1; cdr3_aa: ASSLVYNEQF
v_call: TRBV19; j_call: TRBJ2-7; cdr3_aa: ASDTSTGGGHEQY
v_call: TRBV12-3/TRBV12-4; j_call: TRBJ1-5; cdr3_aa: ASSPYSQPQH
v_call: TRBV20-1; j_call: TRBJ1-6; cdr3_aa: SATNPVVSPDSPLH
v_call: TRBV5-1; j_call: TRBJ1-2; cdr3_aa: ASSLRRESYGYT
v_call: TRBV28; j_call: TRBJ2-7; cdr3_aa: ASRHLTSSSYEQY
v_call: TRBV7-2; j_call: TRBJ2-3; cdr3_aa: ASSLTSGGREDTQY
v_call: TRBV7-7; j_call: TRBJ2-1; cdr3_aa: ASSPRTINEQF
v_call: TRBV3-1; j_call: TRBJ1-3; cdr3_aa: ASSQRTGGGGNTIY
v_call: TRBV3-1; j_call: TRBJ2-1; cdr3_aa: ASSSRDKSLSYNEQF
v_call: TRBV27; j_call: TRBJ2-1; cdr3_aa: ASSFPRQGGSEQF
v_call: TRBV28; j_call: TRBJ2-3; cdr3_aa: ASSWTGTDTQY
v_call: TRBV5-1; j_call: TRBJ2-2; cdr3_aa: ASSSEPNTGELF
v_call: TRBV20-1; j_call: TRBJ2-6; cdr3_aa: SARTQGNPSGANVLT
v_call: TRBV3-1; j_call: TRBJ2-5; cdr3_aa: ASGNSGGETQY
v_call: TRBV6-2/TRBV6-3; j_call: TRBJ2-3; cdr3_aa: ASRLAGTDTQY
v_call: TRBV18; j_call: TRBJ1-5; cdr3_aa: ASSPQDTNQPQH
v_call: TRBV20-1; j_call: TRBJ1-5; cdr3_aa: SAHPPGRDQPQH